These T cell receptor beta chains were read from a single sample in a study of T-cell reconstitution after alpha-beta-depleted transplantation in children. TCRdb itself ran the PCR reads through MiXCR, one entry per CDR3 protein. This table has hundreds of thousands of distinct CDR3 sequences, under 20% appearing once. The sequences come from PBMCs, mostly from graft donor cells, collected 360 days after TCRalphabeta/CD19-depleted stem cell transplant. The receptors were gathered from a male patient aged 2 to 10 who had a stem cell transplant for acute lymphoblastic leukemia, so the T cells may come from the graft donor. Each CDR3 is given with its conserved first and last residue. A D gene is named only where the DNA matches it firmly. Some rows mark clone size as missing; the rest say once, few, many or name a class of expanded clone.

J gene	D gene	clone size	V gene	CDR3 protein	CDR3 DNA
TRBJ2-4	TRBD1	-	TRBV28	CASSADRGPRDIQYF	TGTGCCAGCAGCGCGGACAGGGGGCCTAGGGACATTCAGTACTTC
TRBJ2-3	-	few	TRBV15	CATSRLASTDTQYF	TGTGCCACCAGCAGACTAGCAAGCACAGATACGCAGTATTTT
TRBJ2-1	TRBD2	-	TRBV5-1	CASSQWGGSSYNEQFF	TGCGCCAGCAGCCAGTGGGGGGGGAGCTCCTACAATGAGCAGTTCTTC
TRBJ2-2	-	few	TRBV9	CASSVGQTGELFF	TGTGCCAGCAGCGTAGGTCAAACCGGGGAGCTGTTTTTT
TRBJ1-3	-	-	TRBV12-3/TRBV12-4	CASTDLAGPSSSGNTIYF	TGTGCCAGCACCGACCTTGCAGGGCCCTCGAGCTCTGGAAACACCATATATTTT
TRBJ2-3	-	-	TRBV20-1	CSAPSLRVDTQYF	TGCAGTGCCCCCTCCCTGCGTGTTGATACGCAGTATTTT
TRBJ2-1	TRBD2	-	TRBV5-6	CASSYGGGAREQFF	TGTGCCAGCAGCTACGGCGGGGGGGCTCGTGAGCAGTTCTTC
TRBJ1-1	-	many	TRBV5-1	CASSLQGPDTEAFF	TGCGCCAGCAGCTTACAAGGGCCTGACACTGAAGCTTTCTTT
TRBJ2-5	-	few	TRBV7-9	CASSFGIQETQYF	TGTGCCAGCAGCTTCGGCATACAAGAGACCCAGTACTTC
TRBJ2-3	-	-	TRBV14	CASSQEYGGVADTQYF	TGTGCCAGCAGCCAAGAATACGGCGGGGTGGCAGATACGCAGTATTTT
TRBJ2-7	-	-	TRBV12-3/TRBV12-4	CASSSITTYEQYF	TGTGCCAGCAGTTCCATCACTACCTACGAGCAGTACTTC
TRBJ1-4	TRBD1	-	TRBV18	CASSPPTGLEEKLFF	TGTGCCAGCTCACCACCGACAGGGCTGGAGGAAAAACTGTTTTTT
TRBJ2-7	-	-	TRBV23-1	CASSQSKVVPASDYEQYF	TGCGCCAGCAGTCAATCGAAAGTGGTCCCCGCATCGGACTACGAGCAGTACTTC
TRBJ2-5	TRBD2	few	TRBV7-8	CASSLEVAGGLEETQYF	TGTGCCAGCAGCTTAGAAGTAGCGGGGGGGTTAGAAGAGACCCAGTACTTC
TRBJ2-7	-	many	TRBV12-3/TRBV12-4	CASSSGTVYEQYF	TGTGCCAGCAGTTCTGGGACGGTCTACGAGCAGTACTTC
TRBJ2-5	-	few	TRBV21-1	CASSKEVVASGGSGETQYF	TGTGCCAGCAGCAAAGAGGTTGTGGCTAGCGGGGGGTCCGGTGAGACCCAGTACTTC
TRBJ2-7	-	few	TRBV11-2	CASGPGTRIGEQYF	TGTGCCAGCGGACCCGGGACCCGTATAGGCGAGCAGTACTTC
TRBJ2-1	-	few	TRBV5-4	CASSLVPLMAGQGDNEQFF	TGTGCCAGCAGCTTGGTGCCCCTCATGGCAGGGCAGGGAGACAATGAGCAGTTCTTC
TRBJ1-1	-	few	TRBV19	CASSPDQGYTEAFF	TGTGCCAGTAGTCCTGACCAAGGATACACTGAAGCTTTCTTT
TRBJ2-7	TRBD1	few	TRBV12-3/TRBV12-4	CASSFSWQGAREQYF	TGTGCCAGCAGCTTTTCCTGGCAGGGGGCTCGCGAGCAGTACTTC
TRBJ2-7	-	many	TRBV29-1	CSVMQGSSYEQYF	TGCAGCGTGATGCAGGGAAGCTCCTACGAGCAGTACTTC
TRBJ2-7	TRBD2	-	TRBV7-2	CASSLGPAGGLYEQYF	TGTGCCAGCAGCTTAGGTCCAGCGGGGGGGCTATACGAGCAGTACTTC
TRBJ1-4	TRBD1	few	TRBV2	CASNPTGAEKLFF	TGTGCCAGCAATCCGACAGGGGCGGAAAAACTGTTTTTT
TRBJ2-2	-	-	TRBV5-8	CASSWRTDGGELFF	TGTGCCAGCAGCTGGAGGACAGACGGCGGGGAGCTGTTTTTT
TRBJ2-3	TRBD2	-	TRBV27	CASTFRLAGGLDTQYF	TGTGCCAGCACCTTCAGACTAGCGGGGGGCCTTGATACGCAGTATTTT
TRBJ2-3	-	once	TRBV5-1	CASSLEGNTDTQYF	TGCGCCAGCAGCTTAGAGGGTAACACAGATACGCAGTATTTT
TRBJ2-7	-	-	TRBV6-2/TRBV6-3	CASEGQISYEQYF	TGTGCCAGCGAGGGACAAATCTCCTACGAGCAGTACTTC
TRBJ2-3	TRBD1	few	TRBV27	CASSTIRGRRGPDTQYF	TGTGCCAGCAGTACGATCAGGGGGCGCAGGGGGCCAGATACGCAGTATTTT
TRBJ2-1	TRBD1	-	TRBV7-6	CARRDRDSNEQFF	TGTGCTCGACGGGACAGGGACTCCAATGAGCAGTTCTTC
TRBJ1-1	-	few	TRBV4-2	CASSQPGTPNTEAFF	TGTGCCAGCAGCCAGCCCGGGACACCGAACACTGAAGCTTTCTTT
TRBJ2-3	-	-	TRBV4-3	CASSQDPGTPSTDTQYF	TGCGCCAGCAGCCAAGATCCCGGGACACCAAGCACAGATACGCAGTATTTT